This T cell receptor beta chain was recovered during a study of T cells in Graves' hyperthyroidism and ophthalmopathy. Absent ophthalmopathy progression within 18 months defined stable Graves' hyperthyroidism. Newly diagnosed patients aged 18 to 65 had hyperthyroidism of under 2 months' duration. From approximately 9.1 ml of fresh peripheral blood, PBMCs were isolated. This CDR3 comprises 13 residues. CDR1 SGHTA and CDR2 FQGNSA come from the germline V gene. The germline V and J ends were trimmed by 2 bases and 8 bases, with 12 bases remaining between them. Amplification of TCR beta CDR3 regions used RNA as the template. Researchers ran a first-round RT-PCR on the TCR CDR3 using the HTBI primer set. Using its own MiXCR run on the multiplex PCR reads, TCRdb lists one record per CDR3 protein. The sample holds a few hundred thousand distinct CDR3 sequences, about 13% seen once. This clonotype was counted ten times or more.

Sequences were obtained from blood. This TCR derives from a woman between 18 and 30 years old with Graves' hyperthyroidism. The chain combines TRBV7-2 with TRBJ1-2; D remains unclear. CDR3 in amino acids: CASSLTGVGGYTF. CDR3 coding DNA: TGTGCCAGCAGCTTAACCGGGGTGGGGGGCTACACCTTC.